Detailed here is one TCR beta chain. Its antigen is unknown. The data are from a study of blood T cells in healthy people across ages. Study-wide results and limits: Strong correlation was found linking TCR beta diversity to naive T cell percentage. Among T cells, TCR beta diversity per million cells dropped roughly linearly as age rose. Long-lived and aged donors differed, with more naive CD4+ cells and higher diversity in the long-lived. The study could not conclusively compare naive and antigen-experienced cells, given its unsorted PBMCs.

Alongside a J-beta primer mix, a sample-barcoded 5' primer served in a second PCR lasting roughly 7 to 11 cycles. TCRdb analysed the 5' RACE reads with MiXCR anew, one entry per CDR3 protein. Among over 1,300,000 distinct CDR3 sequences listed, approximately 59% were seen once. The length of the CDR3 is 17 residues. Per the germline V gene, CDR1 is SGHTA and CDR2 is FQGNSA. Trimming cost V 1 base and J 8 bases; bases outside gene matches: 10. Sequenced: blood. This receptor was obtained from a man younger than 30 in good health. The chain carries TRBV7-2 and TRBJ2-3, with TRBD2 matching over 12 bases. The CDR3, as DNA: TGTGCCAGCAGCTTAGAGTCTAGCGGGGGGGCTTGGGGTACGCAGTATTTT. This translates into CASSLESSGGAWGTQYF.